Sequencing of this T cell receptor (beta chain) was carried out in a study of technical replicates of blood from a few donors. This table comes from immunoSEQ multiplex PCR, and its TCRdb copy is limited to in-frame clones, with some not included. In the table there are over 45,000 clones, approximately 90% of which are singletons. Germline V gives CDR1 LNHNV, CDR2 YYDKDF (reference sequence). The CDR3 has 14 residues. Trimming pared 5 bases from V and 6 bases from J, leaving 16 bases between. The source material was PBMCs. This receptor was obtained from a human donor in good health. Some clones in this sample may be carry-over from other donors' samples. The rearrangement uses TRBV15 and TRBJ2-5, with a weak D call TRBD1 (5 bases). The CDR3 region is CATSRRQKDQTQYF. The CDR3 DNA sequence: TGTGCCACCAGCCGCCGACAGAAAGACCAGACCCAGTACTTC.